A single sample is the source of the 14 T cell receptor beta chains below, sequenced in a study of cytomegalovirus exposure and HLA in healthy donors. Primers: 60 Vbeta forward and 13 Jbeta reverse. Data came from immunoSEQ multiplex PCR; TCRdb stores just in-frame clones and leaves some out. The data hold about 160,000 clones, with around four fifths observed a single time. The sequenced sample was PBMCs. The receptors shown here come from a man in his fifties in good health and CMV-seropositive.

The chain couples TRBV10-3 to TRBJ2-7, with a weak D call TRBD1 (5 bases). V was cut by 0 bases and J by 6 bases, with 15 bases left in between. Germline V gene data show CDR1 as ENHRY and CDR2 as SYGVKD. This CDR3 is built from 15 residues. For the CDR3, the DNA is TGTGCCATCAGTGAGTCGATAGCAGGGTATATCGAGCAGTACTTC. Translation: CAISESIAGYIEQYF.

V is TRBV7-8 and J is TRBJ1-5; a possible D gene is TRBD1 (5 bases). Trimming took 8 bases from V and 0 from J, leaving 23 bases between them. Germline V lookup: CDR1 SGHVS, CDR2 FQNEAQ. This CDR3 is built from 18 residues. This CDR3 reads CASPPPTDLFYSNQPQHF. In DNA form, the CDR3 reads TGTGCCAGCCCCCCCCCGACAGATCTGTTTTATAGCAATCAGCCCCAGCATTTT.

On this clone: Germline is not matched at one junction end, which may reflect a read error. The gene calls are TRBV29-1 and TRBJ2-1; maybe TRBD1 (5 bases). Germline V gene data show CDR1 as SQVTM and CDR2 as ANQGSEA. The CDR3 consists of 15 residues. The CDR3 region is CSALRQFVSYNKQFF. For the CDR3, the DNA is TGCAGCGCCCTCAGACAGTTCGTCTCCTACAATAAGCAGTTCTTC.

The CDR3 DNA sequence: TGTGCCTGGAGTGTCGGACGGACAGGGGATGGCTACACCTTC. Its protein product is CAWSVGRTGDGYTF. This chain joins TRBV30 and TRBJ1-2; the match to TRBD1 covers 9 bases. From germline, CDR1 is GTSNPN and CDR2 SVGIG (reference sequence). The CDR3 runs 14 residues. Germline trimming cut 0 bases from V and 6 bases from J; bases unmatched to any gene: 5.

The chain is built from TRBV9 and TRBJ2-3; 8 bases match TRBD2. The CDR3 length is 16 residues. V gave up 4 bases and J gave up 2 bases; unmatched junction bases: 9. Germline CDR1 is SGDLS and CDR2 is YYNGEE. For the CDR3, the DNA is TGTGCCAGCAGCAAGAGACTAGCGTTTTCCACAGATACGCAGTATTTT. It codes for CASSKRLAFSTDTQYF.

This clone appeared a few times. The V and J genes are TRBV12-2 and TRBJ2-7; no check of the table's D call, TRBD2, against the DNA was made. TRBV12-2 is annotated as a pseudogene. This CDR3 region has 14 residues. The CDR3 loop is CASRLKRGRDEQYF. CDR3 sequence (DNA): TGTGCAAGTCGCTTAAAGCGGGGTCGGGACGAGCAGTACTTC.

The rearrangement uses TRBV5-3 and TRBJ1-2, with TRBD1 matching 7 bases. TRBV5-3 is sorted into the ORF group, with uncertain function. J gave up 1 base and V 0 bases, and 15 bases lay outside the gene matches. CDR3 length: 19 amino acids. CDR3 nucleotides: TGTGCCAGAAGCTTGGCCCTTCGGGACAGACCAGTCCTTAACTATGGCTACACCTTC. Protein product: CARSLALRDRPVLNYGYTF.

The genes are TRBV7-6 and TRBJ1-3, with a tentative D call TRBD1 (5 bases). Per germline, CDR1 SGHVS and CDR2 FNYEAQ. CDR3 length: 15 residues. The V end lost 1 base, the J end lost 2 bases, and 9 bases lay between the germline ends. The CDR3 region is CASSLGGGPGNTIYF. In DNA form, the CDR3 reads TGTGCCAGCAGCTTAGGCGGGGGTCCTGGAAACACCATATATTTT.

The rearrangement uses TRBV4-2 and TRBJ2-7; 9 bases are shared with TRBD1. This CDR3 is 15 amino acids long. CDR1 and CDR2 from the germline V gene are LGHNA and YNFKEQ. V shed 1 base, J shed 6 bases, and the junction held 7 bases outside the gene matches. CDR3 bases: TGTGCCAGCAGCCAAGTGGGGACAGGGTTTCGCGAGCAGTACTTC. Translating it yields CASSQVGTGFREQYF.

V and J are TRBV6-5 and TRBJ2-1, with a tentative D call TRBD1 (6 bases). The germline V and J ends were trimmed by 3 bases and 5 bases, with 11 bases remaining between them. Looked up from germline, CDR1 is MNHEY and CDR2 is SVGAGI. There are 14 residues in the CDR3. CDR3 sequence: CASSYTGFDNEQFF. The CDR3 DNA sequence: TGTGCCAGCAGTTATACAGGGTTTGACAATGAGCAGTTCTTC.

About this clone: Relative to the germline gene, one junction end is altered; a read error may explain this. The chain carries TRBV27 and TRBJ1-3; D might be TRBD1 (6 bases). From germline, CDR1 is MNHEY and CDR2 SMNVEV (reference sequence). The CDR3 is made up of 15 amino acids. Here the CDR3 reads CVSSFIGGPGNTIYF. The CDR3 coding sequence is TGTGTCAGCAGTTTTATAGGGGGACCGGGAAACACCATATATTTT.

The V call is TRBV7-2, the J call TRBJ2-7; 9 nucleotides match TRBD1. Germline V gives CDR1 SGHTA, CDR2 FQGNSA. Trimming cost V 6 bases and J 3 bases; bases outside gene matches: 9. There are 15 residues in the CDR3. CDR3 DNA sequence: TGTGCCAGCAGTTTTGCTCTGGACAGGGGCTACGAGCAGTACTTC. As protein: CASSFALDRGYEQYF.

This chain connects TRBV5-4 to TRBJ2-2, with TRBD2 as a possible D gene (6 bases). V was clipped by 5 bases and J by 0 bases, with 14 bases between them. There are 16 residues in the CDR3. In germline, CDR1 is SGHNT, CDR2 YYREEE (reference sequence). The CDR3 is CASRWRGRTNTGELFF. The CDR3 bases are TGTGCCAGCAGGTGGAGGGGCAGAACGAACACCGGGGAGCTGTTTTTT. Filled out from reference TRBV5-4 and TRBJ2-2, the complete variable domain reads ETGVTQSPTHLIKTRGQQVTLRCSSQSGHNTVSWYQQALGQGPQFIFQYYREEENGRGNFPPRFSGLQFPNYSSELNVNALELDDSALYLCASRWRGRTNTGELFFGEGSRLTVL.

This chain uses TRBV5-4 with TRBJ1-1, with D perhaps TRBD1 (5 bases). CDR3 length: 13 amino acids. V shed 4 bases and J shed 6 bases, with 13 bases lying between them. Germline V gene data show CDR1 as SGHNT and CDR2 as YYREEE (reference sequence). The CDR3 DNA reads as TGTGCCAGCAGCCGCGGGAGGGGATCTGAAGCTTTCTTT. This gives the protein CASSRGRGSEAFF.